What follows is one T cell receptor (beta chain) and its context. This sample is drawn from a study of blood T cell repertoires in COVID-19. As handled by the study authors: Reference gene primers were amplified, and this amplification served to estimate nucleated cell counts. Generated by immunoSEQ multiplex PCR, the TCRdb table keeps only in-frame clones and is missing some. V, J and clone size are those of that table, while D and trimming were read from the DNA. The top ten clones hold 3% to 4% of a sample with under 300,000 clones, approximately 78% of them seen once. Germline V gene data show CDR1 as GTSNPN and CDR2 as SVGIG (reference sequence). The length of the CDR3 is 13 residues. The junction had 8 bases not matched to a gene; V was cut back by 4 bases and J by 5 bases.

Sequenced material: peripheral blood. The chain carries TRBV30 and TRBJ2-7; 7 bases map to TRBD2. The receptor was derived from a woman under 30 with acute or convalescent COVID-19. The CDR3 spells CAWNWAGENEQYF. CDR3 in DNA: TGTGCCTGGAACTGGGCGGGAGAAAACGAGCAGTACTTC.